The next 22 T cell receptor beta chains were all read from a single sample in a study of cytomegalovirus exposure and HLA in healthy donors. The primer mix had 60 Vbeta and 13 Jbeta primers. Method: immunoSEQ multiplex PCR; TCRdb's copy keeps in-frame clones and lacks some. This table holds some 120,000 clones, roughly a tenth found once. What was sequenced was PBMCs. The receptors derive from a man aged 30 to 45 in good health and CMV-seronegative.

This clone was observed a handful of times. This chain joins TRBV5-4 and TRBJ2-2; 8 bases map to TRBD2. This CDR3 has 15 residues. V shed 1 base, J shed 4 bases, and the junction held 3 bases outside the gene matches. Germline CDR1 and CDR2: SGHNT and YYREEE (reference sequence). DNA of the CDR3: TGTGCCAGCAGCTTGAGTCTAGCGGGCACCGGGGAGCTGTTTTTT. This sequence encodes CASSLSLAGTGELFF.

This clone appeared a few times. This sequence joins TRBV6-5 and TRBJ2-5, with D possibly matching TRBD1 (6 bases). The tail of the sequence fits TRBJ2-7 better, so the J call may be wrong. The length of the CDR3 is 15 residues. CDR1 MNHEY and CDR2 SVGAGI come from the germline V gene. CDR3 coding DNA: TGTGCCAGCAGTTACTCGAGGGACATCCCCCACGAGCAGTACTTC. Protein: CASSYSRDIPHEQYF.

In its sample, this clone was seen a few times. The V and J genes are TRBV10-3 and TRBJ1-4; 9 bases map to TRBD1. CDR1 and CDR2 (germline): ENHRY, SYGVKD. The CDR3 has 20 amino acids. V dropped 1 base and J dropped 0; count of bases not matched to a gene: 12. In DNA form, the CDR3 reads TGTGCCATCAGTGAGTTAGAAGCGGACAGGGGATCACCAACTAATGAAAAACTGTTTTTT. This encodes CAISELEADRGSPTNEKLFF.

The chain links TRBV19 to TRBJ2-6, with D possibly being TRBD2 (6 bases). Germline V gives CDR1 LNHDA, CDR2 SQIVND (reference sequence). The CDR3 contains 16 residues. Trimming removed 1 base at V and 2 bases at J, with 9 bases between. CDR3 amino acids: CASSIGAGTGANVLTF. The CDR3 DNA reads TGTGCCAGTAGTATAGGGGCGGGGACTGGGGCCAACGTCCTGACTTTC.

The chain carries TRBV21-1 and TRBJ2-5; the table's TRBD1 call for D was not verified on the DNA. TRBV21-1 is reported as a pseudogene. This CDR3 is built from 14 residues. Written as DNA, the CDR3 is TGTGCCAGCAGCAAAGGGCACAGGGAGGAGACCCAGTACTTC. Its translation is CASSKGHREETQYF.

This sequence joins TRBV6-5 and TRBJ2-7; TRBD1 agrees at 10 bases. This CDR3 is built from 15 residues. The germline gives CDR1 MNHEY, CDR2 SVGAGI. V shed 2 bases and J 0 bases; nucleotides not matched to a gene: 1. The CDR3 here is CASSYGDRGSYEQYF. The DNA for the CDR3 is TGTGCCAGCAGTTACGGGGACAGGGGCTCCTACGAGCAGTACTTC.

About this clone itself: Germline is not matched at one junction end, which may reflect a read error. V and J are TRBV18 and TRBJ1-3; D gene uncertain. This CDR3 is built from 15 residues. The germline gives CDR1 KGHSH, CDR2 LQKENI. The CDR3 DNA is TGTGCTAGCTCTCGAGGTCCACCGGCCGGGGACACCATATATTTT. Translated, it gives CASSRGPPAGDTIYF. Using reference TRBV18 and TRBJ1-3 for the parts outside the CDR3, the full variable domain is NAGVMQNPRHLVRRRGQEARLRCSPMKGHSHVYWYRQLPEEGLKFMVYLQKENIIDESGMPKERFSAEFPKEGPSILRIQQVVRGDSAAYFCASSRGPPAGDTIYFGEGSWLTVV.

This clone has just a few counts. The V call is TRBV5-6, the J call TRBJ1-2; D ambiguous. V was trimmed by 0 bases and J by 3 bases, leaving 6 bases between them. The CDR3 loop spans 13 amino acids. Germline V CDR1 and CDR2: SGHDT, YYEEEE. The CDR3 loop reads CASSLGADYGYTF. The CDR3 DNA follows: TGTGCCAGCAGCTTGGGCGCGGACTATGGCTACACCTTC.

The genes are TRBV2 and TRBJ2-1, with 10 bases matching TRBD2. The CDR3 is 14 amino acids. Trimming at V came to 8 bases and at J to 6 bases, leaving 7 bases not matched to a gene. Germline values: CDR1 SNHLY, CDR2 FYNNEI. CDR3 nucleotides: TGTGCCAGCCCCGGGGCTAGCGGGAGCAATGAGCAGTTCTTC. It specifies CASPGASGSNEQFF.

The rearrangement joins TRBV9 to TRBJ1-4, with TRBD1 identical over 11 bases. Germline V CDR1 and CDR2: SGDLS, YYNGEE. This CDR3 has 14 residues. V was pared by 3 bases and J by 7 bases, with 2 bases of the junction left unmatched. In nucleotides, the CDR3 is TGTGCCAGCAGCGCCGGGACAGGGGGTGAAAAACTGTTTTTT. This translates into CASSAGTGGEKLFF.

The chain employs TRBV7-3 and TRBJ2-7, with a weak D call TRBD1 (5 bases). Germline values: CDR1 SGHTA, CDR2 FQGTGA. V lost 2 bases and J 1 base, leaving 12 bases between the germline ends. CDR3 size: 15 residues. CDR3 in DNA: TGTGCCAGCAGCTTAGGCCCGGCAGGGTCCTACGAGCAGTACTTC. This gives the protein CASSLGPAGSYEQYF.

This clone was observed a handful of times. This chain links TRBV7-3 with TRBJ2-3; 7 bases map to TRBD2. The V gene's germline CDR1 is SGHTA and CDR2 FQGTGA. This CDR3 has 13 residues. J was trimmed by 1 base and V by 11 bases; bases with no gene match: 6. CDR3 nucleotide sequence: TGTGCCCCCGGGGGGAGTCGCACAGATACGCAGTATTTT. This gives the protein CAPGGSRTDTQYF.

This clone was seen many times. This chain joins TRBV29-1 and TRBJ2-7; a possible D gene is TRBD1 (5 bases). The CDR3 length is 11 residues. V was clipped by 2 bases and J by 5 bases, with 7 bases between them. CDR1 and CDR2 from the germline V gene are SQVTM and ANQGSEA. The CDR3 nucleotides read TGCAGCGTTGAACAGGGCGACGAGCAGTACTTC. Its translation: CSVEQGDEQYF.

The J gene is TRBJ2-3, the V gene TRBV5-1; tentatively, D is TRBD1 (6 bases). Per the germline V gene, CDR1 is SGHRS and CDR2 is YFSETQ. Trimming pared 0 bases from V and 0 bases from J, leaving 11 bases between. This CDR3 comprises 16 residues. In nucleotides, the CDR3 is TGCGCCAGCAGCTTGGGACAGGATTATAGCACAGATACGCAGTATTTT. The encoded protein is CASSLGQDYSTDTQYF.

CDR3 sequence: CASSLRGYHEQFF. CDR3 nucleotides: TGTGCCAGCAGCTTAAGAGGGTACCATGAGCAGTTCTTC. V usage is TRBV7-6 and J usage is TRBJ2-1, with a weak D call TRBD2 (5 bases). This CDR3 spans 13 amino acids. Germline V CDR1 and CDR2: SGHVS, FNYEAQ. V lost 2 bases and J lost 8, with 10 bases in between.

The rearrangement uses TRBV9 and TRBJ2-1; the match to TRBD2 covers 12 bases. J gave up 5 bases and V 0 bases, and 18 bases lay outside the gene matches. The CDR3 has 21 amino acids. The V gene's germline CDR1 is SGDLS and CDR2 YYNGEE. This CDR3 is CASSVGFLAGGLKGEDNEQFF. Written as DNA, the CDR3 is TGTGCCAGCAGCGTAGGATTCCTAGCGGGAGGGTTGAAAGGTGAGGACAATGAGCAGTTCTTC. Full variable domain (remainder filled in from reference TRBV9 and TRBJ2-1): DSGVTQTPKHLITATGQRVTLRCSPRSGDLSVYWYQQSLDQGLQFLIQYYNGEERAKGNILERFSAQQFPDLHSELNLSSLELGDSALYFCASSVGFLAGGLKGEDNEQFFGPGTRLTVL.

Only a few counts were recorded for this clone. This rearrangement joins TRBV4-3 to TRBJ1-2, with 9 bases aligning to TRBD1. This CDR3 spans 15 amino acids. In germline, CDR1 is LGHNA, CDR2 YSLEER. The trim removed 3 bases at V and 8 bases at J, leaving 10 bases unmatched. The CDR3 reads CASSQEGRTGAGYTF. DNA of the CDR3: TGCGCCAGCAGCCAGGAGGGAAGGACAGGGGCGGGCTACACCTTC.

This clone was counted only a few times. The chain employs TRBV14 and TRBJ2-3; D ambiguous. Germline V gene lookup returns CDR1 SGHDN and CDR2 FVKESK. V lost 5 bases and J 2 bases, leaving 5 bases between the germline ends. This CDR3 region has 12 residues. The CDR3 protein is CASSGHTDTQYF. CDR3 nucleotide sequence: TGTGCCAGCAGCGGCCACACAGATACGCAGTATTTT.

This rearrangement joins TRBV5-1 to TRBJ2-7; the match to TRBD2 covers 11 bases. Trimming at V came to 4 bases and at J to 4 bases, leaving 16 bases not matched to a gene. The CDR3 has 18 residues. The germline gives CDR1 SGHRS, CDR2 YFSETQ. CDR3 sequence (DNA): TGCGCCAGCAGCACCGGGACTAGCGGACCCCTGATACATTACGAGCAGTACTTC. Encoded protein: CASSTGTSGPLIHYEQYF.

This clone has just a few counts. This chain connects TRBV7-9 to TRBJ2-7; TRBD1 matches 7 bases. Germline assignment: CDR1 SEHNR and CDR2 FQNEAQ (reference sequence). The CDR3 extends over 13 amino acids. V shed 5 bases and J 3 bases; nucleotides not matched to a gene: 4. CDR3 region: CASSDRDSYEQYF. The CDR3 nucleotides read TGTGCCAGCAGCGACCGGGACAGCTACGAGCAGTACTTC.

J is TRBJ1-1 and V is TRBV19, with 7 bases fitting TRBD1. The J segment lost 10 bases and the V segment lost 7 bases, leaving 12 bases of the junction unmatched. Germline-derived CDR1 and CDR2 are LNHDA and SQIVND (reference sequence). The CDR3 has 13 residues. The CDR3: CASTPTGRSSAFF. The CDR3 bases are TGTGCCAGTACCCCGACAGGGAGAAGTTCAGCTTTCTTT.

This clone came up a few times. V usage is TRBV5-4 and J usage is TRBJ2-2; TRBD1 matches 7 bases. There are 13 residues in the CDR3. Germline loops: CDR1 SGHNT, CDR2 YYREEE (reference sequence). Unmatched junction bases numbered 4, after V lost 10 bases and J lost 1 base. The CDR3 spells CAGRQGNTGELFF. The CDR3, as DNA: TGTGCCGGGAGACAGGGGAACACCGGGGAGCTGTTTTTT. The full variable domain, completed using reference TRBV5-4 and TRBJ2-2, is ETGVTQSPTHLIKTRGQQVTLRCSSQSGHNTVSWYQQALGQGPQFIFQYYREEENGRGNFPPRFSGLQFPNYSSELNVNALELDDSALYLCAGRQGNTGELFFGEGSRLTVL.